Presented here are 3 T cell receptor beta chains from one specimen sequenced in a study of T-cell memory formation after mild COVID-19. MiXCR was run by TCRdb on the 5' RACE reads, yielding one entry per CDR3 protein. The sample yields roughly 610,000 distinct CDR3 sequences, around 15% seen once. The specimen was PBMCs or a T cell subset sorted from them (not recorded which). The receptors were sampled from an adult woman who had mild COVID-19 (a few samples of this study predate the infection). Cell type and time point are not known.

This clonotype was detected only a few times. The chain has TRBV20-1 and TRBJ2-4; no firm D call. The length of the CDR3 is 16 residues. Germline V CDR1 and CDR2: DFQATT, SNEGSKA (reference sequence). Trimming cost V 0 bases and J 0 bases, with 12 bases left between them. CDR3 sequence reads: CSAREWETIAKNIQYF. The CDR3 DNA follows: TGCAGTGCTAGAGAGTGGGAAACCATAGCCAAAAACATTCAGTACTTC.

The V and J genes are TRBV24-1 and TRBJ2-1; D perhaps matches TRBD2 (5 bases). The CDR3 length is 15 residues. Trimming took off 3 bases at V and 10 bases at J, with 18 bases between the two ends. The germline V gene encodes CDR1 KGHDR and CDR2 SFDVKD. CDR3 protein: CATSDADFPWEEQFF. For the CDR3, the DNA is TGTGCCACCAGTGATGCGGATTTCCCTTGGGAGGAGCAGTTCTTC.

In this sample, this clonotype turned up a few times. J is TRBJ1-2 and V is TRBV12-3 or TRBV12-4, with TRBD1 as a possible D gene (6 bases). The CDR3 extends over 15 amino acids. V was clipped by 6 bases and J by 8 bases, with 22 bases between them. The CDR3 loop is CASRPFTGNGWGYTF. CDR3 bases: TGTGCCAGCAGACCCTTCACAGGGAATGGTTGGGGCTACACCTTC.